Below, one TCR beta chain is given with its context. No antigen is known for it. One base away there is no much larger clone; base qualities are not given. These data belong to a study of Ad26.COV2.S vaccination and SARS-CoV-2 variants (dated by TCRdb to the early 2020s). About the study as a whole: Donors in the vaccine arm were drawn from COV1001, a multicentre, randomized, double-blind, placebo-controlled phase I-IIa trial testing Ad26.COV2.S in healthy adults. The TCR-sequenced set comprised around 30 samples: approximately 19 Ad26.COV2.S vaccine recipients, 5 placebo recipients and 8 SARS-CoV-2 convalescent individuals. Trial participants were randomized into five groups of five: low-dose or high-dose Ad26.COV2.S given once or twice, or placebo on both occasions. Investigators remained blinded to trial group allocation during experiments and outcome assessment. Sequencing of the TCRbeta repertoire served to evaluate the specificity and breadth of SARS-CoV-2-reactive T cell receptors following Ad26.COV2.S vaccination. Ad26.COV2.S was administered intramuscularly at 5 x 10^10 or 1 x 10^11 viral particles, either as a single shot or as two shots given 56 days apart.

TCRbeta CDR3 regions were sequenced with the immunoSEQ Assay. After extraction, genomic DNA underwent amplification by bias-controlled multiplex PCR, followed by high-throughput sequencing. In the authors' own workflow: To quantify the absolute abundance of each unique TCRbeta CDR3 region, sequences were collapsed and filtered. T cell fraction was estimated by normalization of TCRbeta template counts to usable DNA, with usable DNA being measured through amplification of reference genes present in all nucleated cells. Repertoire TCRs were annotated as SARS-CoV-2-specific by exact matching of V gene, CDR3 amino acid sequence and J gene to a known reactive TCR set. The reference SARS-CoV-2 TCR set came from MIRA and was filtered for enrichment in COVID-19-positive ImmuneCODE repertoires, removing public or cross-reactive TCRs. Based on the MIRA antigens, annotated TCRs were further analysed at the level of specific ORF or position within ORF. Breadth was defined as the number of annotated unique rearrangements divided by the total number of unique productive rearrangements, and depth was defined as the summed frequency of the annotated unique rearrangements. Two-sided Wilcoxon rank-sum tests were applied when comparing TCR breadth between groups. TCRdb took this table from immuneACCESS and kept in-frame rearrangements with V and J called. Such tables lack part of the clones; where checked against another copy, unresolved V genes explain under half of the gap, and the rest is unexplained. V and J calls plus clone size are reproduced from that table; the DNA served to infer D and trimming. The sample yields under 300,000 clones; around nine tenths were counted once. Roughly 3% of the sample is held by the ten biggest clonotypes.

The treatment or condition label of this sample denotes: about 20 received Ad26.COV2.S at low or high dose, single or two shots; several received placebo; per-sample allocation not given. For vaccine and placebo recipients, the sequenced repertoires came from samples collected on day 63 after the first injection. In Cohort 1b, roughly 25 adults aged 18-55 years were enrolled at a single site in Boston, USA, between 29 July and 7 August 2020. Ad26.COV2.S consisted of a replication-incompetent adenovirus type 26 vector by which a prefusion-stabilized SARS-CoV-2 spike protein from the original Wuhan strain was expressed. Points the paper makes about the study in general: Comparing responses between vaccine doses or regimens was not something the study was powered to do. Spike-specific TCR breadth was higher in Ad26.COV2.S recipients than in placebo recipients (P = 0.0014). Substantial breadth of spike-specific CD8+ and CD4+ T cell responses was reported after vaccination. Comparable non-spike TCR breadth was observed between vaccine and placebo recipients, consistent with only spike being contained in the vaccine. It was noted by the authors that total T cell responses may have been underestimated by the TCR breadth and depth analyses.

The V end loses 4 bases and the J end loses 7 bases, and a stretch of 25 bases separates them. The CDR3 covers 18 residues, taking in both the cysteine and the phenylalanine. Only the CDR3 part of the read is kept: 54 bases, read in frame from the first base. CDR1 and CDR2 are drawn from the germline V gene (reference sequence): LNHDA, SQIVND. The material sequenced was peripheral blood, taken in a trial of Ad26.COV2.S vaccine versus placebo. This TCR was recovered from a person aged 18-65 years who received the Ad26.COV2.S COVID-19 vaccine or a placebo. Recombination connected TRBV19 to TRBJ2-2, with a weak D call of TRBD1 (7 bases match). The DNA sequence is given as TGTGCCAGTAGTAAACTACACAGGGGTACCGGGAGAGGCGGGGAGCTGTTTTTT. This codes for CASSKLHRGTGRGGELFF. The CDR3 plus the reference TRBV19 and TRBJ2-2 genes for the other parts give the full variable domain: DGGITQSPKYLFRKEGQNVTLSCEQNLNHDAMYWYRQDPGQGLRLIYYSQIVNDFQKGDIAEGYSVSREKKESFPLTVTSAQKNPTAFYLCASSKLHRGTGRGGELFFGEGSRLTVL.